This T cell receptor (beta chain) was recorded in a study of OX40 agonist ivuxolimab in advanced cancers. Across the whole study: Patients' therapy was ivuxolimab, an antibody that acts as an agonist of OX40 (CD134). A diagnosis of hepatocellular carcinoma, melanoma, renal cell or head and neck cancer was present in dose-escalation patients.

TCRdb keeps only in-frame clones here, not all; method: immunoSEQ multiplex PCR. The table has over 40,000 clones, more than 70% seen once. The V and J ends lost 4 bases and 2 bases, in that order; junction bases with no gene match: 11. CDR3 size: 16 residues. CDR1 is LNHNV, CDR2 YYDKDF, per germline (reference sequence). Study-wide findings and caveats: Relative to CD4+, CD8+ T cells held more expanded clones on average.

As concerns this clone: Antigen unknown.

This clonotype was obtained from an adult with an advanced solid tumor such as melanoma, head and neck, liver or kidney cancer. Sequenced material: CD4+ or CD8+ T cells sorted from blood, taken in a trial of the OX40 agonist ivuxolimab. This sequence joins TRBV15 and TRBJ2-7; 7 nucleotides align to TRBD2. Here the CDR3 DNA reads TGTGCCACCAGCAATTATATCTGGGGGGGGACCTACGAGCAGTACTTC. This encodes CATSNYIWGGTYEQYF.